The rows below give T cell receptor beta chains drawn from one sample of a study of T cells in Graves' hyperthyroidism and ophthalmopathy. TCRdb processed the multiplex PCR reads anew with MiXCR; each CDR3 protein has one entry. The sample lists over 650,000 distinct CDR3 sequences; 45% were seen once. Specimen: peripheral blood or thyroid tissue (not recorded which). These receptors all come from an adult man with Graves' disease, either hyperthyroidism or ophthalmopathy (not recorded which). Each CDR3 is given with its conserved first and last residue.

TRBV25-1 CASSASVKETQYF
TRBV2 CASSGGHF
TRBV7-8 CASSTSREETQYF
TRBV5-1 CASSLAGVMETQYF
TRBV6-1 CASNTGGPNQPQHF
TRBV2 CASKTGEGYNSPLHF
TRBV5-1 CASRSGTLNEKLFF
TRBV10-3 CATSASGSADYGYTF
TRBV6-6 CASTVKTQGDTEAFF
TRBV2 CASSARGDTF
TRBV7-8 CASSLAAGVRNTIYF
TRBV10-3 CAISEPAGKTLNTEAFF
TRBV2 CASSKGTSGNTIYF
TRBV7-3 CASNGGSQETQYF
TRBV6-5 CASSYSDRGRGSPLHF
TRBV11-2 CASSEPQGVQNTEAFF
TRBV2 CASSLLVSLYGYTF
TRBV7-3 CASSLSVDRGDYEQYF
TRBV20-1 CSAPYPRQGFFSEAFF
TRBV10-3 CAISESTGQHTEAFF
TRBV7-2 CASSPWRGRRNTGELFF
TRBV29-1 CSVERGADGYTF
TRBV7-9 CASSLAGTQGNQPQHF
TRBV15 CATSRQGSGQPLHF
TRBV5-1 CASSLGKLSTGELFF